Listed below are T cell receptor beta chains from one sample, sequenced in a study of blood T cell repertoires in COVID-19. TCRdb keeps only in-frame clones here, not all; method: immunoSEQ multiplex PCR. Here the sample spans some 290,000 clones, roughly 90% being singletons. The sample taken for sequencing was PBMCs or T cells enriched from blood (not recorded which). All receptors derive from a woman in her 30s who had been exposed to COVID-19. Each CDR3 is given with its conserved first and last residue. Each record gives: D gene, J gene, clone size, V gene, CDR3 protein, CDR3 DNA. D genes are given only for firm matches. A clone size is listed for some rows: how often the clone was seen (once, few, many), or a class if it is expanded.

TRBD1,TRBJ2-2,-,TRBV14,CASSQRQGANTGELFF,TGTGCCAGCAGCCAGCGACAGGGGGCCAACACCGGGGAGCTGTTTTTT
-,TRBJ2-5,-,TRBV4-1,CASSQVSDSPWETQYF,TGCGCCAGCAGCCAAGTCTCCGACTCCCCGTGGGAGACCCAGTACTTC
-,TRBJ1-2,once,TRBV14,CASSQVGRDAGGYTF,TGTGCCAGCAGCCAAGTCGGAAGGGATGCGGGAGGCTACACCTTC
TRBD1,TRBJ1-2,-,TRBV19,CATGTVGSSYGYTF,TGTGCCACCGGGACAGTAGGTTCTTCCTATGGCTACACCTTC
-,TRBJ1-4,few,TRBV4-2,CASRPRRRRREKLFF,TGTGCCAGTCGGCCCCGGCGGCGCCGGCGTGAAAAACTGTTTTTT
TRBD1,TRBJ1-1,-,TRBV11-1,CASSPGTGWDTEAFF,TGTGCCAGCAGCCCCGGGACAGGGTGGGACACTGAAGCTTTCTTT
TRBD1,TRBJ1-2,-,TRBV7-9,CASSSPVTGTKQAYGYTF,TGTGCCAGCAGCTCCCCCGTGACAGGGACCAAACAGGCCTATGGCTACACCTTC
TRBD1,TRBJ1-1,-,TRBV11-2,CASSRTGVNTEAFF,TGTGCCAGCAGCCGGACAGGAGTAAACACTGAAGCTTTCTTT
-,TRBJ1-1,few,TRBV21-1,CASRILTGTVICRDTEAFF,TGTGCCAGCCGGATCCTAACCGGGACAGTGATATGTCGGGACACTGAAGCTTTCTTT
-,TRBJ1-2,-,TRBV23-1,CASSQSYNPGYGYTF,TGCGCCAGCAGTCAATCGTACAACCCGGGGTATGGCTACACCTTC
-,TRBJ2-2,-,TRBV6-4,CASSLQGNSGELFF,TGTGCCAGCAGTCTACAGGGTAACTCCGGGGAGCTGTTTTTT
TRBD1,TRBJ1-5,-,TRBV6-5,CASSKSDRGGQPQHF,TGTGCCAGCAGCAAAAGCGACAGGGGAGGCCAGCCCCAGCATTTT
TRBD1,TRBJ2-5,-,TRBV29-1,CSVLTGEETQYF,TGCAGCGTACTGACAGGGGAAGAGACCCAGTACTTC
TRBD1,TRBJ1-2,-,TRBV5-1,CASSSTRTGFGYTF,TGCGCCAGCAGCTCGACGAGGACAGGGTTTGGCTACACCTTC
-,TRBJ1-3,-,TRBV5-4,CASSLDRAGSGNTIYF,TGTGCCAGCAGCTTGGACAGGGCCGGCTCTGGAAACACCATATATTTT
-,TRBJ1-2,-,TRBV12-5,CASGLGAGLVGYTF,TGTGCTAGTGGTTTGGGGGCAGGGCTGGTTGGCTACACCTTC
TRBD1,TRBJ2-7,-,TRBV19,CASSIQGAAYEQYF,TGTGCCAGTAGTATTCAGGGGGCGGCCTACGAGCAGTACTTC
TRBD1,TRBJ1-4,-,TRBV5-5,CASSLGTGEGNEKLFF,TGTGCCAGCAGCCTTGGGACAGGGGAGGGTAATGAAAAACTGTTTTTT
TRBD1,TRBJ1-2,-,TRBV4-3,CASSQSTLRTGWEYGYTF,TGCGCCAGCAGCCAAAGTACCCTTCGGACAGGCTGGGAATATGGCTACACCTTC
-,TRBJ2-7,once,TRBV19,CASSAGFSSYEQYF,TGTGCCAGTAGTGCGGGGTTTAGCTCCTACGAGCAGTACTTC
-,TRBJ1-5,-,TRBV10-3,CAISTKSNQPQHF,TGTGCCATCTCGACAAAGAGCAATCAGCCCCAGCATTTT
-,TRBJ2-7,-,TRBV27,CASSFVGHSVYEQYF,TGTGCCAGCAGTTTTGTGGGGCATAGTGTCTACGAGCAGTACTTC
-,TRBJ1-2,few,TRBV6-5,CASSYVRSGYGYTF,TGTGCCAGCAGTTACGTTCGATCGGGCTATGGCTACACCTTC
-,TRBJ1-4,-,TRBV5-1,CASSFDTATNEKLFF,TGCGCCAGCAGCTTTGACACGGCAACTAATGAAAAACTGTTTTTT
TRBD2,TRBJ2-3,-,TRBV5-1,CASSLGPGGADTQYF,TGCGCCAGCAGCTTGGGCCCGGGGGGTGCAGATACGCAGTATTTT
-,TRBJ1-4,-,TRBV9,CASSVAAGLNEKLFF,TGTGCCAGCAGCGTAGCGGCAGGCCTTAATGAAAAACTGTTTTTT
TRBD2,TRBJ2-1,-,TRBV5-5,CASSWTSSYNEQFF,TGTGCCAGCAGCTGGACTAGTTCCTACAATGAGCAGTTCTTC
TRBD1,TRBJ2-7,-,TRBV4-1,CASSQNRGYEQYF,TGCGCCAGCAGCCAGAACAGGGGATACGAGCAGTACTTC
-,TRBJ1-6,-,TRBV19,CASSIRDRRNSPLHF,TGTGCCAGTAGTATTCGTGACAGGCGGAATTCACCCCTCCACTTT
TRBD1,TRBJ1-4,-,TRBV13,CASSADRGEKLFF,TGTGCCAGCAGCGCCGACAGGGGCGAAAAACTGTTTTTT
TRBD2,TRBJ2-7,-,TRBV5-4,CASSLEGSGREQYF,TGTGCCAGCAGCTTGGAGGGTAGCGGGCGCGAGCAGTACTTC
TRBD2,TRBJ2-1,-,TRBV27,CASSYTSGTSGGFLYNEQFF,TGTGCCAGCAGTTACACTTCTGGGACTAGCGGGGGGTTCCTCTACAATGAGCAGTTCTTC
TRBD1,TRBJ2-3,-,TRBV5-6,CASSLGAGGYADTQYF,TGTGCCAGCAGCTTGGGGGCAGGGGGCTATGCAGATACGCAGTATTTT
TRBD2,TRBJ2-1,-,TRBV5-1,CASSSKTSGAYNEQFF,TGCGCCAGCAGCTCTAAGACTAGCGGGGCCTACAATGAGCAGTTCTTC
TRBD2,TRBJ2-7,-,TRBV7-2,CASSSTSGGKYEQYF,TGTGCCAGCAGCTCGACTAGCGGGGGGAAGTACGAGCAGTACTTC
TRBD2,TRBJ2-5,-,TRBV4-1,CASSQDQIAGGRETQYF,TGCGCCAGCAGCCAAGATCAGATAGCGGGGGGGCGAGAGACCCAGTACTTC
TRBD1,TRBJ2-5,-,TRBV6-5,CASSYTSGTAQETQYF,TGTGCCAGCAGTTACACCTCAGGGACAGCTCAAGAGACCCAGTACTTC